The 21 T cell receptor beta chains given below trace back to one sample, sequenced in a study of cytomegalovirus exposure and HLA in healthy donors. PCR involved 60 Vbeta and 13 Jbeta primers. Assay: immunoSEQ multiplex PCR; the TCRdb copy retains only in-frame clones and omits some. The table shows around 130,000 clones, with around 75% occurring only once. The sequencing input was PBMCs. These receptors were obtained from a young man in good health and CMV-seronegative.

The chain combines TRBV11-3 with TRBJ2-2; perhaps TRBD1 as D (5 bases). The CDR3 loop spans 15 amino acids. Germline loops: CDR1 SGHNT, CDR2 YENEEA. Trimming cost V 8 bases and J 6 bases, with 19 bases left between them. The CDR3 here is CASVDSTLSAGELFF. DNA for the CDR3: TGTGCCAGCGTAGACAGTACTTTGTCCGCCGGGGAGCTGTTTTTT.

This chain connects TRBV7-2 to TRBJ2-3; TRBD2 aligns across 12 bases. Germline V lookup: CDR1 SGHTA, CDR2 FQGNSA. V lost 5 bases to trimming and J lost 5 bases; unmatched junction nucleotides: 8. The CDR3 is 16 amino acids. The CDR3: CASSHRLAGARDTQYF. The CDR3, as DNA: TGTGCCAGCAGCCACCGACTAGCGGGAGCGAGAGATACGCAGTATTTT. Complete variable domain (other parts from reference TRBV7-2 and TRBJ2-3): GAGVSQSPSNKVTEKGKDVELRCDPISGHTALYWYRQSLGQGLEFLIYFQGNSAPDKSGLPSDRFSAERTGGSVSTLTIQRTQQEDSAVYLCASSHRLAGARDTQYFGPGTRLTVL.

J is TRBJ1-3 and V is TRBV30; tentatively, D is TRBD1 (6 bases). V lost 3 bases to trimming and J lost 0 bases, with 12 bases between them. CDR1 and CDR2 from the germline V gene are GTSNPN and SVGIG (reference sequence). The CDR3 has 15 amino acids. The CDR3 DNA reads TGTGCCTGGAGCAGGGGTGGGAGCTCTGGAAACACCATATATTTT. Protein: CAWSRGGSSGNTIYF.

The J gene is TRBJ1-1, the V gene TRBV5-4, with 7 bases matching TRBD1. Per the germline V gene, CDR1 is SGHNT and CDR2 is YYREEE (reference sequence). Trimming took 4 bases from V and 7 from J; bases not matched to a gene: 10. CDR3 length: 14 amino acids. The CDR3 reads CASSPGQEPGEAFF. The CDR3 DNA is TGTGCCAGCAGCCCCGGACAGGAACCAGGTGAAGCTTTCTTT.

The CDR3 DNA sequence: TGTGCCAGCTCGGAAGGAGCAGCTTCGAACACTGAAGCTTTCTTT. Its protein is CASSEGAASNTEAFF. This chain joins TRBV18 and TRBJ1-1, with no clear D. Germline CDR1 KGHSH, CDR2 LQKENI. The CDR3 is 15 amino acids. V was trimmed by 6 bases and J by 1 base, leaving 15 bases between them.

This chain links TRBV27 with TRBJ2-7; 11 bases align to TRBD2. Germline V gene lookup returns CDR1 MNHEY and CDR2 SMNVEV (reference sequence). J gave up 2 bases and V 4 bases, and 10 bases lay outside the gene matches. The length of the CDR3 is 17 residues. CDR3 loop: CASSSRYSGRVPYEQYF. Here the CDR3 DNA reads TGTGCCAGCAGTTCGCGGTATAGCGGGAGGGTACCCTACGAGCAGTACTTC.

The rearrangement joins TRBV13 to TRBJ2-3; tentatively, D is TRBD2 (7 bases). Germline assignment: CDR1 PRHDT and CDR2 FYEKMQ (reference sequence). The CDR3 has 15 residues. V was trimmed by 0 bases and J by 5 bases, leaving 12 bases between them. The chain's CDR3 is CASSLGGGAGDTQYF. The CDR3 region has the DNA TGTGCCAGCAGCTTAGGAGGGGGGGCGGGAGATACGCAGTATTTT.

J is TRBJ1-2 and V is TRBV28, with 9 positions matching TRBD1. The trim removed 3 bases at V and 1 base at J, leaving 12 bases unmatched. Germline V gives CDR1 MDHEN, CDR2 SYDVKM. The CDR3 extends over 18 amino acids. CDR3 region: CASSLDLRDRVVNYGYTF. The CDR3, as DNA: TGTGCCAGCAGTTTGGACCTGCGGGACAGGGTAGTTAACTATGGCTACACCTTC.

The gene calls are TRBV7-9 and TRBJ2-3; 7 nucleotides match TRBD1. The CDR3 contains 14 residues. V shed 5 bases and J 1 base; nucleotides not matched to a gene: 3. CDR1 and CDR2 (germline): SEHNR, FQNEAQ (reference sequence). CDR3 protein: CASSITGGTDTQYF. CDR3 coding DNA: TGTGCCAGCAGCATTACAGGGGGCACAGATACGCAGTATTTT. Full variable domain (rest looked up from reference TRBV7-9 and TRBJ2-3): DTGVSQNPRHKITKRGQNVTFRCDPISEHNRLYWYRQTLGQGPEFLTYFQNEAQLEKSRLLSDRFSAERPKGSFSTLEIQRTEQGDSAMYLCASSITGGTDTQYFGPGTRLTVL.

The chain combines TRBV5-5 with TRBJ2-5; 7 bases fit TRBD1. Germline CDR1 reads SGHKS; CDR2 reads YYEKEE (reference sequence). Trimming cost V 6 bases and J 1 base; bases outside gene matches: 12. CDR3 length: 16 amino acids. CDR3 sequence: CASTLPLTGPQETQYF. CDR3 coding DNA: TGTGCCAGCACCCTACCATTGACAGGGCCCCAAGAGACCCAGTACTTC.

The table lists this clone with many counts. The chain recombines TRBV7-3 with TRBJ1-1; unclear D gene. The V and J ends lost 3 bases and 1 base respectively, with 6 bases between them. Germline CDR1 is SGHTA and CDR2 is FQGTGA. The CDR3 sequence is 13 residues long. The CDR3 reads CASSFSRNTEAFF. DNA of the CDR3: TGTGCCAGCAGCTTTTCGAGGAACACTGAAGCTTTCTTT.

V gene TRBV2 combines with J gene TRBJ1-5; 7 nucleotides line up with TRBD1. The CDR3 length is 15 residues. The germline V gene encodes CDR1 SNHLY and CDR2 FYNNEI. The V and J ends lost 5 bases and 4 bases, in that order; junction bases with no gene match: 8. The CDR3 coding sequence is TGTGCCAGCAGTCCGACAGGGACTAGTAATCAGCCCCAGCATTTT. Translated: CASSPTGTSNQPQHF. The full variable domain, with the rest looked up from reference TRBV2 and TRBJ1-5, is EPEVTQTPSHQVTQMGQEVILRCVPISNHLYFYWYRQILGQKVEFLVSFYNNEISEKSEIFDDQFSVERPDGSNFTLKIRSTKLEDSAMYFCASSPTGTSNQPQHFGDGTRLSIL.

The chain employs TRBV7-6 and TRBJ2-7, with TRBD2 as a possible D gene (6 bases). The CDR3 has 15 amino acids. With 5 bases removed from V and 3 bases from J, the gap between germline ends came to 17 bases. Germline CDR1 reads SGHVS; CDR2 reads FNYEAQ. CDR3 sequence reads: CASSKGAGPLYEQYF. The CDR3 DNA reads TGTGCCAGCAGCAAAGGTGCGGGACCGCTCTACGAGCAGTACTTC.

This clone has only a few counts. The rearrangement links TRBV19 to TRBJ1-2; perhaps TRBD1 as D (5 bases). Germline V gene lookup returns CDR1 LNHDA and CDR2 SQIVND (reference sequence). The ends were cut back, 7 bases at V and 8 bases at J, with 17 bases in the middle. CDR3 length: 13 residues. Here the CDR3 reads CASTDGDYVGYTF. CDR3 coding DNA: TGTGCCAGTACGGACGGGGACTATGTGGGCTACACCTTC.

The rearrangement joins TRBV7-9 to TRBJ2-3, with D perhaps matching TRBD2 (5 bases). Germline lookup yields CDR1 SEHNR and CDR2 FQNEAQ (reference sequence). Between the trimmed V and J ends, which lost 1 base and 5 bases, there was a span of 10 bases. This CDR3 is built from 14 residues. The CDR3 nucleotides are TGTGCCAGCAGCTTAGGAGGGTCCAAAGATACGCAGTATTTT. Residues: CASSLGGSKDTQYF.

This rearrangement joins TRBV4-1 to TRBJ2-7; 10 bases line up with TRBD2. The germline CDR1 and CDR2 sequences are MGHRA and YSYEKL. V gave up 0 bases and J gave up 3 bases; unmatched junction bases: 5. The CDR3 sequence is 16 residues long. The CDR3 DNA follows: TGCGCCAGCAGCCAAGAACTAGCGGGACCTTACTACGAGCAGTACTTC. Its translation is CASSQELAGPYYEQYF.

The chain joins TRBV4-3 to TRBJ2-5, with D hard to call. This CDR3 is built from 14 residues. Trimming removed 0 bases from V and 2 bases from J, with 7 bases in between. The germline V gene encodes CDR1 LGHNA and CDR2 YSLEER. CDR3 sequence: CASSQDGLQETQYF. The CDR3 nucleotides are TGCGCCAGCAGCCAAGATGGTCTACAAGAGACCCAGTACTTC.

The chain couples TRBV5-4 to TRBJ1-2; D gene ambiguous. V gave up 0 bases and J gave up 5 bases, with 17 bases separating them. Germline assignment: CDR1 SGHNT and CDR2 YYREEE (reference sequence). CDR3 length equals 16 residues. DNA of the CDR3: TGTGCCAGCAGCTTGGGGCAGGTTTACTCCAAATATGGCTACACCTTC. Translation: CASSLGQVYSKYGYTF.

V gene TRBV4-2 combines with J gene TRBJ2-1; 8 nucleotides align to TRBD2. Trimming at V came to 0 bases and at J to 8 bases, leaving 9 bases not matched to a gene. The CDR3 spans 16 residues. Germline V gives CDR1 LGHNA, CDR2 YNFKEQ. CDR3 nucleotides: TGTGCCAGCAGCCAAGATCCACGGACTAGCTCGGATGAGCAGTTCTTC. Protein product: CASSQDPRTSSDEQFF.

This clone showed up just a few times. V is TRBV7-9 and J is TRBJ2-1; D is undetermined. Germline V gene sequence: CDR1 SEHNR, CDR2 FQNEAQ (reference sequence). Trimming cost V 3 bases and J 3 bases, with 12 bases left between them. This CDR3 contains 15 residues. The CDR3 nucleotides are TGTGCCAGCAGCTTTACTCCTTTTGGCTACAATGAGCAGTTCTTC. It yields the protein CASSFTPFGYNEQFF.

The chain uses TRBV6-1 and TRBJ2-7; D perhaps matches TRBD2 (6 bases). The length of the CDR3 is 16 residues. The germline V gene has CDR1 MNHNS and CDR2 SASEGT. Trimming removed 1 base from V and 2 bases from J, with 15 bases in between. CDR3 coding DNA: TGTGCCAGCAGTGAAGATGAGGGAGCGGGCGCCTACGAGCAGTACTTC. Amino acids: CASSEDEGAGAYEQYF.